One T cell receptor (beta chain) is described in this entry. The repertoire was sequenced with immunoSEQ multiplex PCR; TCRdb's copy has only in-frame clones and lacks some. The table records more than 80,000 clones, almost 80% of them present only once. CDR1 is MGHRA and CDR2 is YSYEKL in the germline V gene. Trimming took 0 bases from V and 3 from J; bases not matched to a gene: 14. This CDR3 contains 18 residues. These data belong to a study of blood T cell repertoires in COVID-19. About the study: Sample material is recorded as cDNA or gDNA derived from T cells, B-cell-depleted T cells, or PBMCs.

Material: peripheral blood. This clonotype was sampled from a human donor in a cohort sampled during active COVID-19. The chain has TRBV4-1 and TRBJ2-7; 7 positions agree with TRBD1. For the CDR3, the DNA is TGCGCCAGCAGCCAAGAAGTATCCCGAGACAGGGCCTACTACGAGCAGTACTTC. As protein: CASSQEVSRDRAYYEQYF.